One and the same sample provided the 22 T cell receptor beta chains below, sequenced in a study of T-cell reconstitution after alpha-beta-depleted transplantation in children. Preparation of the TCRbeta library involved a method that used unique molecular identifiers. TCRdb called the PCR reads again in MiXCR, with one record for every CDR3 protein. The table shows around 400,000 distinct CDR3 sequences, with about 20% occurring only once. The sequences come from PBMCs from the stem cell graft donor, collected from the stem cell graft. The receptors come from a human donor who donated a stem cell graft to a child with acute myeloid leukemia.

This clonotype was counted a few times. CDR3 region: CASRGDGDTQYF. The CDR3 bases are TGTGCCAGCAGAGGGGACGGAGATACGCAGTATTTT. The V call is TRBV28, the J call TRBJ2-3; either TRBD1 or TRBD2 may supply D (5 bases each). The CDR3 is 12 amino acids. Trimming took 6 bases from V and 5 from J, leaving 9 bases between them. The V gene's germline CDR1 is MDHEN and CDR2 SYDVKM.

This chain uses TRBV6-5 with TRBJ1-2; TRBD1 matches at 7 bases. This CDR3 region has 15 residues. CDR1 is MNHEY, CDR2 SVGAGI, per germline. V was pared by 2 bases and J by 0 bases, with 3 bases of the junction left unmatched. The CDR3 protein is CASSYGQAANYGYTF. CDR3 nucleotide sequence: TGTGCCAGCAGTTACGGACAGGCTGCTAACTATGGCTACACCTTC.

This clonotype was seen ten or more times. The gene calls are TRBV5-1 and TRBJ2-1; D gene uncertain. Germline CDR1 SGHRS, CDR2 YFSETQ. The CDR3 consists of 12 residues. V was pared by 5 bases and J by 7 bases, with 10 bases between. The CDR3 protein is CASSSSLNEQFF. The DNA for the CDR3 is TGCGCCAGCAGTTCTAGTTTAAATGAGCAGTTCTTC. Using reference TRBV5-1 and TRBJ2-1 for the parts outside the CDR3, the full variable domain is KAGVTQTPRYLIKTRGQQVTLSCSPISGHRSVSWYQQTPGQGLQFLFEYFSETQRNKGNFPGRFSGRQFSNSRSEMNVSTLELGDSALYLCASSSSLNEQFFGPGTRLTVL.

V gene TRBV20-1 combines with J gene TRBJ2-3, with D perhaps matching TRBD1 or TRBD2 (5 bases each). V lost 5 bases to trimming and J lost 6 bases, with 18 bases between them. The CDR3 has 14 amino acids. The V gene's germline CDR1 is DFQATT and CDR2 SNEGSKA (reference sequence). This CDR3 reads CSADGRGRWDTQYF. DNA for the CDR3: TGCAGTGCTGACGGCCGGGGCCGGTGGGATACGCAGTATTTT.

This clonotype came up a few times. The rearrangement links TRBV6-1 to TRBJ2-5; 9 bases match TRBD2. Germline CDR1 and CDR2: MNHNS and SASEGT. The CDR3 spans 13 residues. V shed 8 bases and J 5 bases; nucleotides not matched to a gene: 6. CDR3 nucleotide sequence: TGTGCCAGCGGAGTAGCGGGAGTCGAGACCCAGTACTTC. It codes for CASGVAGVETQYF.

This sequence joins TRBV21-1 and TRBJ2-1; the table's TRBD2 call for D was not verified on the DNA. TRBV21-1 is annotated as a pseudogene. This CDR3 is built from 15 residues. This CDR3 is CASSTRLAVQNEQFF. The CDR3 DNA reads TGTGCCAGCAGCACCCGACTAGCGGTTCAGAATGAGCAGTTCTTC.

A few counts support this clonotype. V is TRBV5-1 and J is TRBJ2-2; D is perhaps TRBD2 (6 bases). This CDR3 contains 16 residues. Trimming removed 1 base at V and 1 base at J, with 11 bases between. The germline V gene has CDR1 SGHRS and CDR2 YFSETQ. The CDR3, as DNA: TGCGCCAGCAGCTTGTTTGCGGGAATGAACACCGGGGAGCTGTTTTTT. Translating gives CASSLFAGMNTGELFF.

The rearrangement uses TRBV20-1 and TRBJ2-1; 7 bases fit TRBD2. Trimming removed 5 bases from V and 6 bases from J; junction bases left unmatched: 10. Looked up from germline, CDR1 is DFQATT and CDR2 is SNEGSKA (reference sequence). This CDR3 contains 14 residues. In nucleotides, the CDR3 is TGCAGTGCTCTTTGGCCGGGGGGTCTCAATGAGCAGTTCTTC. It yields the protein CSALWPGGLNEQFF.

This clonotype appeared many times. The V and J genes are TRBV20-1 and TRBJ2-7, with 10 bases matching TRBD1. The germline gives CDR1 DFQATT, CDR2 SNEGSKA (reference sequence). This CDR3 is 13 amino acids long. The ends lost 3 bases at V and 3 bases at J; junction bases unmatched: 2. The CDR3 region is CSASRDRGYEQYF. The CDR3 DNA reads TGCAGTGCTAGCCGGGACAGGGGCTACGAGCAGTACTTC.

This clonotype was seen a few times. An end of the junction differs from the germline gene, which may be a read error. V is TRBV7-7 and J is TRBJ2-3, with 14 bases identical to TRBD2. Germline lookup yields CDR1 SSHAT and CDR2 FNYEAQ (reference sequence). CDR3 length: 16 amino acids. The CDR3 sequence is CASSRGLAGGTDTQYF. In DNA, the CDR3 is TGTGCTAGCAGCCGCGGACTAGCGGGAGGAACAGATACGCAGTATTTT.

V and J are TRBV27 and TRBJ1-1; a possible D gene is TRBD1 (6 bases). V lost 0 bases, J lost 8 bases, and 19 bases lay in between. Germline V CDR1 and CDR2: MNHEY, SMNVEV (reference sequence). The CDR3 runs 16 residues. The CDR3, as DNA: TGTGCCAGCAGTTTATCGGCCAGGGGCGATCTAACGGAAGCTTTCTTT. It translates to CASSLSARGDLTEAFF.

This clonotype was recorded many times. The V and J genes are TRBV6-5 and TRBJ1-5; D gene uncertain. Between the trimmed V and J ends, which lost 5 bases and 0 bases, there was a span of 11 bases. The CDR3 length is 15 residues. Germline V gives CDR1 MNHEY, CDR2 SVGAGI. This chain's CDR3 is CASSRTQPSNQPQHF. For the CDR3, the DNA is TGTGCCAGCAGTAGGACCCAACCTAGCAATCAGCCCCAGCATTTT.

This clonotype showed up just a few times. The rearrangement joins TRBV6-5 to TRBJ2-1, with D perhaps matching TRBD2 (5 bases). Germline CDR1 is MNHEY and CDR2 is SVGAGI. This CDR3 comprises 12 residues. V was trimmed by 6 bases and J by 10 bases, leaving 13 bases between them. This chain's CDR3 is CASRNSPGEQFF. The CDR3 region has the DNA TGTGCCAGCAGAAACTCCCCGGGGGAGCAGTTCTTC.

This clonotype was observed at least ten times. V gene TRBV5-1 combines with J gene TRBJ2-7, with D unresolved. This CDR3 has 12 amino acids. Trimming took 1 base from V and 7 from J, leaving 9 bases between them. From germline, CDR1 is SGHRS and CDR2 YFSETQ. The CDR3 nucleotides are TGCGCCAGCAGCTTGAGTTTGGGGGAGCAGTACTTC. This gives the protein CASSLSLGEQYF.

J is TRBJ2-3 and V is TRBV5-1; D gene uncertain. CDR1 SGHRS and CDR2 YFSETQ come from the germline V gene. Trimming stripped 0 bases from V and 6 bases from J, with 5 bases between. The CDR3 runs 12 residues. CDR3 nucleotides: TGCGCCAGCAGCTTGGCCATCGATACGCAGTATTTT. It encodes CASSLAIDTQYF.

The V and J genes are TRBV12-3 or TRBV12-4 and TRBJ2-1; the match to TRBD2 covers 9 bases. The CDR3 sequence is 14 residues long. J lost 4 bases, V lost 7 bases, and 5 bases had no gene match. CDR3 loop: CASNLGLAYNEQFF. The CDR3 coding sequence is TGTGCCAGCAACCTTGGACTAGCGTACAATGAGCAGTTCTTC.

This clonotype has just a few counts. V is TRBV12-3 or TRBV12-4 and J is TRBJ2-2; D is tentatively TRBD1 or TRBD2 (5 bases each). The CDR3 length is 14 residues. V shed 5 bases and J shed 6 bases, with 13 bases lying between them. The CDR3 spells CASSLTGAAGELFF. Here the CDR3 DNA reads TGTGCCAGCAGTCTGACCGGGGCGGCCGGGGAGCTGTTTTTT.

This chain uses TRBV7-9 with TRBJ2-3; 7 positions agree with TRBD2. J gave up 3 bases and V 6 bases, and 6 bases lay outside the gene matches. The germline V gene has CDR1 SEHNR and CDR2 FQNEAQ (reference sequence). The CDR3 contains 14 residues. Here the CDR3 DNA reads TGTGCCAGCAGAGGCGGGAGCTGGACAGATACGCAGTATTTT. Translated, it gives CASRGGSWTDTQYF. Filled out from reference TRBV7-9 and TRBJ2-3, the complete variable domain reads DTGVSQNPRHKITKRGQNVTFRCDPISEHNRLYWYRQTLGQGPEFLTYFQNEAQLEKSRLLSDRFSAERPKGSFSTLEIQRTEQGDSAMYLCASRGGSWTDTQYFGPGTRLTVL.

This clonotype was counted many times. The chain is built from TRBV12-3 or TRBV12-4 and TRBJ2-3; 8 nucleotides line up with TRBD1. The CDR3 has 14 amino acids. V trimming: 4 bases; J trimming: 4 bases; junction bases outside the gene matches: 4. DNA for the CDR3: TGTGCCAGCAGTTCAGGGGGCGGGTCAGATACGCAGTATTTT. Translated: CASSSGGGSDTQYF.

Ten or more counts support this clonotype. The chain recombines TRBV28 with TRBJ2-1, with 9 bases aligning to TRBD2. CDR1 and CDR2 from the germline V gene are MDHEN and SYDVKM. V lost 7 bases, J lost 7 bases, and 11 bases stayed unmatched. The CDR3 covers 15 residues. The CDR3 bases are TGTGCCAGCAACCCGGCGGGAGGGATGAGGAATGAGCAGTTCTTC. Protein sequence: CASNPAGGMRNEQFF.

The chain couples TRBV4-3 to TRBJ2-1; D may match TRBD1 or TRBD2 (5 bases each). The CDR3 runs 16 residues. The germline V gene encodes CDR1 LGHNA and CDR2 YSLEER. The germline V and J ends were trimmed by 4 bases and 8 bases, with 21 bases remaining between them. This chain's CDR3 is CASSLSLVGAADEQFF. The CDR3, as DNA: TGCGCCAGCAGCCTTTCCCTAGTCGGGGCCGCTGATGAGCAGTTCTTC.

Concerning this clonotype itself: Without the conserved terminal phenylalanine or tryptophan, this CDR3 likely stems from a read error. V and J are TRBV10-3 and TRBJ2-1; TRBD2 aligns across 8 bases. Germline V CDR1 and CDR2: ENHRY, SYGVKD. The CDR3 has 15 residues. V trimming: 4 bases; J trimming: 7 bases; junction bases outside the gene matches: 9. DNA of the CDR3: TGTGCCATCAGTGCTCCGGGACGGGAGGGAAATGAGCAGTTCGTC. Translated, it gives CAISAPGREGNEQFV.